This T cell receptor beta chain was obtained from a study of blood T cells in healthy people across ages. The study, taken as a whole, reports: Total diversity from one million sequenced T cells was likely underestimated. CMV infection status of these donors was not known.

The V segment lost 0 bases and the J segment 5 bases; nucleotides outside the gene matches: 8. The CDR3 is 19 residues long. CDR1 is LGHNA, CDR2 YNFKEQ, per germline. This clonotype was recorded a few times. The antigen remains unidentified. With a J-beta primer mix and a sample-barcoded 5' primer, a second PCR ran about 7 to 12 cycles. TCRdb ran MiXCR on the 5' RACE reads and lists one entry per CDR3 protein. The data hold roughly 1.7 million distinct CDR3 sequences, with 30% to 35% observed a single time. The source is a woman in her 30s in good health. The chain recombines TRBV4-2 with TRBJ2-3; TRBD2 agrees at 16 bases. Sequences were obtained from blood. The CDR3: CASSQDTGLAGGRVDTQYF. CDR3 sequence (DNA): TGTGCCAGCAGCCAAGATACGGGACTAGCGGGGGGGCGAGTAGATACGCAGTATTTT.